This TCR beta chain originates from a study of control samples from healthy donors and cancer patients. V dropped 0 bases and J dropped 3 bases, with 5 bases sitting between them. CDR3 size: 13 residues. The germline V gene encodes CDR1 LNHNV and CDR2 YYDKDF (reference sequence). Method: immunoSEQ multiplex PCR; TCRdb's copy keeps in-frame clones and lacks some. The table records 150,000 to 200,000 clones, just over 85% of them present only once. This rearrangement joins TRBV15 to TRBJ1-1; TRBD1 is a possible D gene (5 bases). Material for sequencing was blood. The source of this sequence is a woman aged 30 to 39 in good health. The CDR3 protein is CATSREGDTEAFF. The DNA for the CDR3 is TGTGCCACCAGCAGAGAGGGGGACACTGAAGCTTTCTTT.